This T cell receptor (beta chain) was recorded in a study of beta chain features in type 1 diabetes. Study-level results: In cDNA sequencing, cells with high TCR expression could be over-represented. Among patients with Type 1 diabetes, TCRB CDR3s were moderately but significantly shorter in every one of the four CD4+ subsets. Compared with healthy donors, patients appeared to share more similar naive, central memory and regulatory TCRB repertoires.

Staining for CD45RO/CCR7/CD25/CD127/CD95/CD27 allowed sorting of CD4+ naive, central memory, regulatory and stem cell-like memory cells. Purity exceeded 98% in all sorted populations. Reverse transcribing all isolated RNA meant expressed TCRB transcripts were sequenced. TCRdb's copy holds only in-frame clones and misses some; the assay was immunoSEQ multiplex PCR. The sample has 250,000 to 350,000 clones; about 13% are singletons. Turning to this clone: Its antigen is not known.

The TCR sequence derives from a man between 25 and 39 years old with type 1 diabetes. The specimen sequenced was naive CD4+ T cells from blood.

The CDR3 sequence: CASSLGDSGNVSYEQYF. CDR3 bases: TGTGCCAGCAGCTTAGGTGATAGCGGCAATGTATCCTACGAGCAGTACTTC. This chain connects TRBV7-3 to TRBJ2-7; tentatively, D is TRBD2 (6 bases). Germline assignment: CDR1 SGHTA and CDR2 FQGTGA. The CDR3 contains 17 residues. Trimming removed 2 bases at V and 1 base at J, with 18 bases between.